Listed here are 21 T cell receptor beta chains from one sample, sequenced in a study of graft-versus-host responses after intestinal transplantation. The protocol was immunoSEQ multiplex PCR, while the TCRdb copy is restricted to in-frame clones and leaves out a portion. This sample carries about 25,000 clones, around 94% of them seen once, and the ten largest clones take under 0.95%. This specimen was PBMCs, taken more than 29 days after intestinal transplant. The source of these receptors is a human patient who received an intestinal transplant, so some T cells may come from the graft donor.

The J gene is TRBJ1-2, the V gene TRBV5-1; D gene uncertain. Germline V gives CDR1 SGHRS, CDR2 YFSETQ. Trimming stripped 2 bases from V and 2 bases from J, with 7 bases between. The CDR3 is made up of 13 amino acids. CDR3 DNA: TGCGCCAGCAGCTTAGACACCAACTATGGCTACACCTTC. The encoded protein is CASSLDTNYGYTF.

This rearrangement joins TRBV7-2 to TRBJ2-1, with 9 bases that match TRBD1. Trimming took 5 bases from V and 8 from J; bases not matched to a gene: 13. In germline, CDR1 is SGHTA, CDR2 FQGNSA. This CDR3 is built from 16 residues. The DNA for the CDR3 is TGTGCCAGCAGCCTAGGACCCGGGACAGGGCGCGATGAGCAGTTCTTC. Protein product: CASSLGPGTGRDEQFF.

The CDR3 here is CASSQRLHYEQYF. The CDR3 nucleotides read TGTGCCAGCAGCCAGAGACTTCACTACGAGCAGTACTTC. The V call is TRBV14, the J call TRBJ2-5, with D unclear. The end of the DNA aligns better with TRBJ2-7, so the J call may be wrong. The germline gives CDR1 SGHDN, CDR2 FVKESK. CDR3 length: 13 residues.

The J gene is TRBJ2-1, the V gene TRBV4-1, with TRBD2 matching over 12 bases. CDR3 length equals 15 residues. J lost 6 bases, V lost 4 bases, and 4 bases had no gene match. Germline V gene data show CDR1 as MGHRA and CDR2 as YSYEKL. The CDR3 sequence is CASSLRLAGANEQFF. DNA for the CDR3: TGCGCCAGCAGCCTCCGACTAGCGGGAGCCAATGAGCAGTTCTTC.

V gene TRBV18 combines with J gene TRBJ2-6, with D hard to call. Germline V CDR1 and CDR2: KGHSH, LQKENI. The CDR3 extends over 16 amino acids. V was pared by 2 bases and J by 0 bases, with 8 bases between. CDR3 nucleotides: TGTGCCAGCTCACCATTCATGGGCTCTGGGGCCAACGTCCTGACTTTC. Its protein product is CASSPFMGSGANVLTF. The entire variable domain, with the rest obtained from reference TRBV18 and TRBJ2-6, is as follows: NAGVMQNPRHLVRRRGQEARLRCSPMKGHSHVYWYRQLPEEGLKFMVYLQKENIIDESGMPKERFSAEFPKEGPSILRIQQVVRGDSAAYFCASSPFMGSGANVLTFGAGSRLTVL.

The rearrangement joins TRBV2 to TRBJ1-5; the D gene is possibly TRBD1 (5 bases). With 5 bases removed from V and 0 bases from J, the gap between germline ends came to 14 bases. This CDR3 comprises 16 residues. CDR1 and CDR2 (germline): SNHLY, FYNNEI. CDR3 loop: CASSNPGTDSNQPQHF. The CDR3 DNA reads TGTGCCAGCAGTAACCCGGGGACGGATAGCAATCAGCCCCAGCATTTT.

The chain employs TRBV4-1 and TRBJ1-4; the D gene is possibly TRBD1 (6 bases). Trimming cost V 2 bases and J 8 bases, with 12 bases left between them. The germline V gene encodes CDR1 MGHRA and CDR2 YSYEKL. CDR3 length: 14 amino acids. Here the CDR3 DNA reads TGCGCCAGCAGCCAACCAGGGGTATCGGAAAAACTGTTTTTT. This translates into CASSQPGVSEKLFF.

V is TRBV19 and J is TRBJ2-5; the match to TRBD2 covers 10 bases. V was pared by 3 bases and J by 2 bases, with 6 bases of the junction left unmatched. The germline V gene has CDR1 LNHDA and CDR2 SQIVND (reference sequence). The CDR3 totals 16 residues. Here the CDR3 DNA reads TGTGCCAGTAGTATTGGTAGCGGGGGGTCTCAAGAGACCCAGTACTTC. This gives the protein CASSIGSGGSQETQYF.

The chain is built from TRBV7-3 and TRBJ2-1, with a weak D call TRBD2 (6 bases). V shed 0 bases and J shed 0 bases, with 6 bases lying between them. CDR3 length: 15 residues. CDR1 SGHTA and CDR2 FQGTGA come from the germline V gene. Here the CDR3 reads CASSLTGGSYNEQFF. DNA for the CDR3: TGTGCCAGCAGCTTAACGGGGGGCTCCTACAATGAGCAGTTCTTC.

The CDR3 coding sequence is TGCGCCAGCAGTGTAGGACCGGCGGGCGAGCAGTACTTC. Protein: CASSVGPAGEQYF. The V gene is TRBV5-1, the J gene TRBJ2-7, with a weak D call TRBD2 (5 bases). Germline V gene lookup returns CDR1 SGHRS and CDR2 YFSETQ. CDR3 size: 13 residues. V lost 5 bases and J 6 bases, leaving 15 bases between the germline ends.

The chain is built from TRBV10-3 and TRBJ2-1, with D possibly TRBD1 on 5 matching bases. Trimming left V 2 bases short and J 9 bases short, with 11 bases between. Germline-derived CDR1 and CDR2 are ENHRY and SYGVKD. The CDR3 runs to 13 residues. CDR3 coding DNA: TGTGCCATCAGTGAGGGAGCAGGGCCTGAGCAGTTCTTC. It codes for CAISEGAGPEQFF.

The chain carries TRBV6-1 and TRBJ1-2; D might be TRBD1 (5 bases). The CDR3 has 14 amino acids. Between the trimmed V and J ends, which lost 5 bases and 2 bases, there was a span of 12 bases. CDR1 is MNHNS, CDR2 SASEGT, per germline. This chain's CDR3 is CASSPQEFNYGYTF. The CDR3, as DNA: TGTGCCAGCAGTCCACAGGAATTCAACTATGGCTACACCTTC.

V and J are TRBV10-3 and TRBJ2-5, with TRBD2 as a possible D gene (6 bases). This CDR3 has 18 amino acids. The germline gives CDR1 ENHRY, CDR2 SYGVKD. Trimming removed 0 bases from V and 1 base from J, with 18 bases in between. CDR3 nucleotides: TGTGCCATCAGTGAGTCGACCCCGGACTACCCTTTCCAAGAGACCCAGTACTTC. Protein: CAISESTPDYPFQETQYF.

The genes are TRBV11-2 and TRBJ2-7, with 9 bases fitting TRBD2. V was clipped by 6 bases and J by 2 bases; unmatched bases: 11. This CDR3 is built from 16 residues. Germline CDR1 and CDR2: SGHAT and FQNNGV. CDR3 loop: CASRPKAGGRAYEQYF. The CDR3 nucleotides read TGTGCCAGCAGACCCAAGGCGGGGGGGCGGGCCTACGAGCAGTACTTC.

The chain carries TRBV19 and TRBJ1-4; 9 positions match TRBD1. With 6 bases clipped from V and 8 bases from J, the junction kept 13 bases outside the gene matches. CDR3 length equals 16 residues. Germline-derived CDR1 and CDR2 are LNHDA and SQIVND (reference sequence). The CDR3 region is CASRRGGPGQGEKLFF. The CDR3 DNA reads as TGTGCCAGTAGAAGGGGGGGACCGGGACAGGGAGAAAAACTGTTTTTT.

CDR3 bases: TGTGCCAGCCTACTTGGGGGAGCCGGGGAGCTGTTTTTT. Translation gives CASLLGGAGELFF. This chain connects TRBV2 to TRBJ2-2; either TRBD1 or TRBD2 may supply D (5 bases each). V dropped 8 bases and J dropped 6 bases, with 13 bases sitting between them. The V gene's germline CDR1 is SNHLY and CDR2 FYNNEI. The CDR3 spans 13 residues.

The V gene is TRBV29-1, the J gene TRBJ2-6; D remains unclear. Trimming removed 6 bases from V and 1 base from J, with 4 bases in between. This CDR3 region has 12 residues. Germline-derived CDR1 and CDR2 are SQVTM and ANQGSEA. In DNA form, the CDR3 reads TGCAGCGTGCAATCTGGGGCCAACGTCCTGACTTTC. Amino acid sequence: CSVQSGANVLTF.

The chain combines TRBV6-5 with TRBJ2-5; 10 bases fit TRBD1. The J call is doubtful: the DNA matches TRBJ2-7 better. Germline assignment: CDR1 MNHEY and CDR2 SVGAGI. The CDR3 is 14 amino acids. The CDR3 reads CASSPGTGDYEQYF. The CDR3 nucleotides read TGTGCCAGCAGCCCCGGGACAGGGGACTACGAGCAGTACTTC.

This chain joins TRBV9 and TRBJ1-4; a possible D gene is TRBD1 (6 bases). The V gene lost 0 bases and the J gene lost 8 bases, with 14 bases spanning the gap. Germline loops: CDR1 SGDLS, CDR2 YYNGEE. This CDR3 spans 15 amino acids. In nucleotides, the CDR3 is TGTGCCAGCAGCGTAGGGGACAACGAAGGGGAAAAACTGTTTTTT. As protein: CASSVGDNEGEKLFF.

The genes are TRBV9 and TRBJ1-1; 7 positions agree with TRBD1. Per germline, CDR1 SGDLS and CDR2 YYNGEE. Unmatched junction bases numbered 7, after V lost 0 bases and J lost 8 bases. This CDR3 contains 14 residues. The CDR3 DNA reads as TGTGCCAGCAGCGTAGGGGCGACAGGGCCCGAAGCTTTCTTT. Its translation is CASSVGATGPEAFF.

V and J are TRBV6-5 and TRBJ1-1; no definite D call. Trimming removed 4 bases from V and 1 base from J, with 16 bases in between. Germline V CDR1 and CDR2: MNHEY, SVGAGI. The CDR3 consists of 16 residues. This CDR3 is CASSWRYLSGNTEAFF. The CDR3 region has the DNA TGTGCCAGCAGTTGGCGGTATCTATCGGGGAACACTGAAGCTTTCTTT.